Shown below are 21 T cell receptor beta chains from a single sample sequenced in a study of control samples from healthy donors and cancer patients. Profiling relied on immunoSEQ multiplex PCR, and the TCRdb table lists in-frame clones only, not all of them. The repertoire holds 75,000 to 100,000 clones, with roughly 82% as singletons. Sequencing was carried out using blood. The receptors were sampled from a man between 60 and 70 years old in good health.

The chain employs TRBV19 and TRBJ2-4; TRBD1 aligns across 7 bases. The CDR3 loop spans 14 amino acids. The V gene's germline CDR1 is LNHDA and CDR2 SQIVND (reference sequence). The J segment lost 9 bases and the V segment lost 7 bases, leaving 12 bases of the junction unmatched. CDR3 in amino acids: CASTEDRAGGIQYF. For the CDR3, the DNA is TGTGCCAGTACCGAAGACAGGGCAGGCGGCATTCAGTACTTC.

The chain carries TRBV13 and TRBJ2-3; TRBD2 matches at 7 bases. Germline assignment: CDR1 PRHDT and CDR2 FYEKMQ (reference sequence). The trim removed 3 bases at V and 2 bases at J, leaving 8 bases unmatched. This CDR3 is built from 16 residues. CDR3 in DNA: TGTGCCAGCAGCTTCCCCACTAGCGAATTCACAGATACGCAGTATTTT. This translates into CASSFPTSEFTDTQYF.

In nucleotides, the CDR3 is TGTGCCAGCAGCATCGACGGGCTTGGCAATTCACCCCTCCACTTT. Its translation: CASSIDGLGNSPLHF. The genes are TRBV5-6 and TRBJ1-6; D gene ambiguous. Between the trimmed V and J ends, which lost 4 bases and 7 bases, there was a span of 15 bases. Germline V gene sequence: CDR1 SGHDT, CDR2 YYEEEE. The CDR3 has 15 amino acids.

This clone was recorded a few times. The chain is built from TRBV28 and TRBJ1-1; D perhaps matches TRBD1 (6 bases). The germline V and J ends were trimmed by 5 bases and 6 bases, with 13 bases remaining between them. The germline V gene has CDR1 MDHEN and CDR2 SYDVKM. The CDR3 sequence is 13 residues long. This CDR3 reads CASSSRGGPEAFF. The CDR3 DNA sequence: TGTGCCAGCAGTAGCAGGGGTGGGCCTGAAGCTTTCTTT.

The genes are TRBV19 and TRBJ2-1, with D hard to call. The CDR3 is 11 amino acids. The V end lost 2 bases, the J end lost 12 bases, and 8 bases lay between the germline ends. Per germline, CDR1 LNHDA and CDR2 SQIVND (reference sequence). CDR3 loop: CASSITGWQFF. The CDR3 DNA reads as TGTGCCAGTAGTATAACTGGGTGGCAGTTCTTC.

The CDR3 DNA reads as TGTGCCAGCAGTGGACAGGGGGCAACTGAAGCTTTCTTT. This translates into CASSGQGATEAFF. The J gene is TRBJ1-1, the V gene TRBV2; 10 nucleotides line up with TRBD1. CDR1 is SNHLY, CDR2 FYNNEI, per germline. This CDR3 region has 13 residues. V shed 4 bases, J shed 5 bases, and the junction held 1 base outside the gene matches.

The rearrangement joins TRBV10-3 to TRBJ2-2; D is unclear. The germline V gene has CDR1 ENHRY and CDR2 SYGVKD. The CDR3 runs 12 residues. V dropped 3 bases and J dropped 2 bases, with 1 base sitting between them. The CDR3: CAISDNTGELFF. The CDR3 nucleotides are TGTGCCATCAGTGACAACACCGGGGAGCTGTTTTTT.

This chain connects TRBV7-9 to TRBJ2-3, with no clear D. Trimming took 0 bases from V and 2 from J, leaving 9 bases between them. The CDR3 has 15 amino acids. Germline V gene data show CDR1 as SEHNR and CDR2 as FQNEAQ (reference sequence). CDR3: CASSLAIGVTDTQYF. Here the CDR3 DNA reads TGTGCCAGCAGCTTAGCCATAGGAGTCACAGATACGCAGTATTTT.

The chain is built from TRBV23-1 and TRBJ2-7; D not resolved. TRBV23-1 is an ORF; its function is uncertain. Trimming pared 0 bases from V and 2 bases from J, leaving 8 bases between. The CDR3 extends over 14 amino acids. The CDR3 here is CASSQSARAYEQYF. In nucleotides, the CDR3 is TGCGCCAGCAGTCAATCGGCCAGAGCCTACGAGCAGTACTTC.

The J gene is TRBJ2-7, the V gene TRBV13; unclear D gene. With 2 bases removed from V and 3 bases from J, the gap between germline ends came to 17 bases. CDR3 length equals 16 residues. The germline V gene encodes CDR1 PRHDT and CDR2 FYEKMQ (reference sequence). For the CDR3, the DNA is TGTGCCAGCAGCTTAAAAACTTCTCTAACTTTCTACGAGCAGTACTTC. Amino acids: CASSLKTSLTFYEQYF.

The CDR3 DNA reads TGTGCCAGCAGTTTAGGACGGACTTTTCGCTACGAGCAGTACTTC. It is translated as CASSLGRTFRYEQYF. The chain carries TRBV6-5 and TRBJ2-7; D possibly corresponds to TRBD2 (5 bases). The V end was cut by 4 bases, the J end by 3 bases, with 16 bases between. Germline V gene sequence: CDR1 MNHEY, CDR2 SVGAGI. The CDR3 extends over 15 amino acids.

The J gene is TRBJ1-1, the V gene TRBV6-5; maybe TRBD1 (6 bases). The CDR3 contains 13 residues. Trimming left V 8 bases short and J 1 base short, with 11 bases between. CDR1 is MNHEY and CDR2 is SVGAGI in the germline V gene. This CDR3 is CASGDRRNTEAFF. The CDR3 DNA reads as TGTGCCAGCGGCGACAGGAGGAACACTGAAGCTTTCTTT.

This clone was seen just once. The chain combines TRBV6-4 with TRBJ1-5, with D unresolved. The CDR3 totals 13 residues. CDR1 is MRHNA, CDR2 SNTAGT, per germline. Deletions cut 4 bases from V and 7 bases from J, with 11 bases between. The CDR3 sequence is CASSAADGQPQHF. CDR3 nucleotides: TGTGCCAGCAGTGCGGCAGACGGACAGCCCCAGCATTTT.

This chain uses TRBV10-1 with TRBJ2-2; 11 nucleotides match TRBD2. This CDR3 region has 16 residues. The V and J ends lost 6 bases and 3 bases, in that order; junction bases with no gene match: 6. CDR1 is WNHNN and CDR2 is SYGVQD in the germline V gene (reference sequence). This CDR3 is CASSQGLAGYTGELFF. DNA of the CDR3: TGCGCCAGCAGCCAAGGACTAGCGGGTTACACCGGGGAGCTGTTTTTT.

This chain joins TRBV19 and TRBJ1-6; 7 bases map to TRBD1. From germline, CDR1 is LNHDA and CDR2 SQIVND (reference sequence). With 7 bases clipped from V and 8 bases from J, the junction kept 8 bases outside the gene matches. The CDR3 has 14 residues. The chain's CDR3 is CASNSQGPYSPLHF. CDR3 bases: TGTGCCAGTAATTCACAGGGGCCGTATTCACCCCTCCACTTT.

CDR3 residues: CATTSGEYPMNTEAFF. The CDR3 DNA follows: TGTGCCACCACGAGCGGGGAATACCCTATGAACACTGAAGCTTTCTTT. The gene calls are TRBV30 and TRBJ1-1; unclear D gene. The CDR3 is made up of 16 amino acids. V was clipped by 8 bases and J by 0 bases, with 22 bases between them. Germline CDR1 is GTSNPN and CDR2 is SVGIG (reference sequence). The complete variable domain, with remaining parts taken from reference TRBV30 and TRBJ1-1, reads SQTIHQWPATLVQPVGSPLSLECTVEGTSNPNLYWYRQAAGRGLQLLFYSVGIGQISSEVPQNLSASRPQDRQFILSSKKLLLSDSGFYLCATTSGEYPMNTEAFFGQGTRLTVV.

The CDR3 DNA is TGTGCCAGCAGTGCCTTACAGGGGGCGCGAACTGAAGCTTTCTTT. Translating it yields CASSALQGARTEAFF. The chain combines TRBV2 with TRBJ1-1, with 9 bases that match TRBD1. Germline assignment: CDR1 SNHLY and CDR2 FYNNEI. V trimming: 4 bases; J trimming: 5 bases; junction bases outside the gene matches: 8. The CDR3 is made up of 15 amino acids.

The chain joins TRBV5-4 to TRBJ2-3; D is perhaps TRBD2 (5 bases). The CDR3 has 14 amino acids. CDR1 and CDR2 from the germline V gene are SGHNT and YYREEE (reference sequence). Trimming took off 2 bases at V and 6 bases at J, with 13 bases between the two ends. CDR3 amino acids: CASSFSSSPDTQYF. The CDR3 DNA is TGTGCCAGCAGCTTTTCTAGCTCCCCGGATACGCAGTATTTT.

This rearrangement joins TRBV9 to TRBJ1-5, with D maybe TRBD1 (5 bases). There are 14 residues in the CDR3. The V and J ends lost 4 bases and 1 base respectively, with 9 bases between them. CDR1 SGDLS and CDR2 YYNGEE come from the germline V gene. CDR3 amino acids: CASSPQGSNQPQHF. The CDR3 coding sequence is TGTGCCAGCAGCCCCCAGGGCAGCAATCAGCCCCAGCATTTT.

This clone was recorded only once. For the CDR3, the DNA is TGTGCCAGCAGCCAAGCGGCTAGCGGATACAATGAGCAGTTCTTC. Translated, it gives CASSQAASGYNEQFF. The V call is TRBV3-1 (or the pseudogene TRBV3-2), the J call TRBJ2-1; 7 bases match TRBD2. Germline V CDR1 and CDR2: LGHDT, YNNKEL (reference sequence). The J segment lost 4 bases and the V segment lost 1 base, leaving 4 bases of the junction unmatched. The CDR3 length is 15 residues.

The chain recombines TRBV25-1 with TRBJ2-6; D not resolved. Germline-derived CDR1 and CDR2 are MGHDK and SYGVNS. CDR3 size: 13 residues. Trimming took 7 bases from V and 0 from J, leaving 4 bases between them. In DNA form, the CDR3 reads TGTGCCAGCACCTACTCTGGGGCCAACGTCCTGACTTTC. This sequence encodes CASTYSGANVLTF.